This TCR beta chain was identified during a study of cytomegalovirus exposure and HLA in healthy donors. Vbeta (60) and Jbeta (13) primers were used in the PCR. Clones were read by immunoSEQ multiplex PCR, and TCRdb kept only the in-frame ones, dropping some. The sample consists of some 180,000 clones, 65% to 80% of them appearing once. The CDR3 sequence is 14 residues long. Trimming cost V 2 bases and J 5 bases; bases outside gene matches: 2. CDR1 and CDR2 (germline): SGHTA, FQGTGA. The specimen was PBMCs. The rearrangement links TRBV7-3 to TRBJ2-5; 10 bases line up with TRBD2. The TCR was taken from a woman aged 25 to 45 in good health and CMV-seropositive. CDR3 bases: TGTGCCAGCAGCTTATCTAGCGGGGGTGAGACCCAGTACTTC. This translates into CASSLSSGGETQYF.